This T cell receptor (beta chain) was sequenced for a study of shared clonotypes between healthy human individuals. This CDR3 has 11 residues. The V end was cut by 7 bases, the J end by 3 bases, with 5 bases between. The V gene's germline CDR1 is MNHNY and CDR2 SVGAGI (reference sequence). As to this clone: Its antigen is unidentified. With a much larger clone just one base away, this may be a read error.

Study-level points and caveats: Generally, estimated richness proved larger in naive subsets than it did in memory subsets. Sorted-subset sequencing was shown by rarefaction to be incomplete despite large depth.

The study enrolled healthy HIV-negative adults without recent acute infections or vaccinations as donors. Every immunoSEQ plate was one replicate of a subset's evenly spread DNA. Repertoires were generated with immunoSEQ multiplex PCR, while TCRdb's copy carries only in-frame clones and drops some. The sample shows over a million clones, about 80% of them seen only once. The V call is TRBV6-6, the J call TRBJ2-3; D not certain. The receptor comes from a man between 18 and 35 years old in good health. Source material: memory CD4+ T cells sorted from blood. Subset noted: CD45RA-negative fraction. In nucleotides, the CDR3 is TGTGCCAGCACCTTAACAGATACGCAGTATTTT. It encodes CASTLTDTQYF.